This T cell receptor (beta chain) emerged from a study of CD8 T cells in ankylosing spondylitis. Study outcomes and limitations: Some motif variants were previously reported in reactive arthritis synovial fluid and blood. Matched synovial fluid from ankylosing spondylitis patients was reported to be enriched for disease-linked clones. Made up of about eight highly homologous variants, a TCR beta motif appeared characteristic of ankylosing spondylitis blood.

MiXCR, run by TCRdb on the 5' RACE reads, gives a single entry per CDR3 protein. The table has about 400,000 distinct CDR3 sequences, 20% to 25% seen once. Details on this clonotype: Its antigen is currently unknown.

CDR3 size: 16 residues. CDR1 is LNHDA and CDR2 is SQIVND in the germline V gene (reference sequence). With 6 bases clipped from V and 4 bases from J, the junction kept 10 bases outside the gene matches. The TCR sequence derives from a male donor with ankylosing spondylitis. Sample: blood, either unsorted or a sorted T cell fraction (not recorded which). The chain links TRBV19 to TRBJ1-5; 9 positions match TRBD1. The CDR3: CASRKRGQGANQPQHF. The CDR3 nucleotides are TGTGCCAGTAGGAAGCGGGGACAGGGTGCGAATCAGCCCCAGCATTTT.